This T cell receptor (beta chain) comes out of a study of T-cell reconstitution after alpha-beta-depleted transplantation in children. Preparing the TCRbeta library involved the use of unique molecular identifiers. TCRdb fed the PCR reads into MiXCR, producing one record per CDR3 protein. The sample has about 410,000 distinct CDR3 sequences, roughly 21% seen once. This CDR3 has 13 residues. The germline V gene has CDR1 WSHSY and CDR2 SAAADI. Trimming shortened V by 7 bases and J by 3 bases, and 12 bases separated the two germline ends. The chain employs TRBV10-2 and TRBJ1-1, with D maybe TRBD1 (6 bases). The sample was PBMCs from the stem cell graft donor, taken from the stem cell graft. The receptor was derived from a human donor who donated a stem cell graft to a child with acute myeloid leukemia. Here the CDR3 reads CASTGQRYTEAFF. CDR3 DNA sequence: TGCGCCAGCACTGGACAGCGGTACACTGAAGCTTTCTTT.